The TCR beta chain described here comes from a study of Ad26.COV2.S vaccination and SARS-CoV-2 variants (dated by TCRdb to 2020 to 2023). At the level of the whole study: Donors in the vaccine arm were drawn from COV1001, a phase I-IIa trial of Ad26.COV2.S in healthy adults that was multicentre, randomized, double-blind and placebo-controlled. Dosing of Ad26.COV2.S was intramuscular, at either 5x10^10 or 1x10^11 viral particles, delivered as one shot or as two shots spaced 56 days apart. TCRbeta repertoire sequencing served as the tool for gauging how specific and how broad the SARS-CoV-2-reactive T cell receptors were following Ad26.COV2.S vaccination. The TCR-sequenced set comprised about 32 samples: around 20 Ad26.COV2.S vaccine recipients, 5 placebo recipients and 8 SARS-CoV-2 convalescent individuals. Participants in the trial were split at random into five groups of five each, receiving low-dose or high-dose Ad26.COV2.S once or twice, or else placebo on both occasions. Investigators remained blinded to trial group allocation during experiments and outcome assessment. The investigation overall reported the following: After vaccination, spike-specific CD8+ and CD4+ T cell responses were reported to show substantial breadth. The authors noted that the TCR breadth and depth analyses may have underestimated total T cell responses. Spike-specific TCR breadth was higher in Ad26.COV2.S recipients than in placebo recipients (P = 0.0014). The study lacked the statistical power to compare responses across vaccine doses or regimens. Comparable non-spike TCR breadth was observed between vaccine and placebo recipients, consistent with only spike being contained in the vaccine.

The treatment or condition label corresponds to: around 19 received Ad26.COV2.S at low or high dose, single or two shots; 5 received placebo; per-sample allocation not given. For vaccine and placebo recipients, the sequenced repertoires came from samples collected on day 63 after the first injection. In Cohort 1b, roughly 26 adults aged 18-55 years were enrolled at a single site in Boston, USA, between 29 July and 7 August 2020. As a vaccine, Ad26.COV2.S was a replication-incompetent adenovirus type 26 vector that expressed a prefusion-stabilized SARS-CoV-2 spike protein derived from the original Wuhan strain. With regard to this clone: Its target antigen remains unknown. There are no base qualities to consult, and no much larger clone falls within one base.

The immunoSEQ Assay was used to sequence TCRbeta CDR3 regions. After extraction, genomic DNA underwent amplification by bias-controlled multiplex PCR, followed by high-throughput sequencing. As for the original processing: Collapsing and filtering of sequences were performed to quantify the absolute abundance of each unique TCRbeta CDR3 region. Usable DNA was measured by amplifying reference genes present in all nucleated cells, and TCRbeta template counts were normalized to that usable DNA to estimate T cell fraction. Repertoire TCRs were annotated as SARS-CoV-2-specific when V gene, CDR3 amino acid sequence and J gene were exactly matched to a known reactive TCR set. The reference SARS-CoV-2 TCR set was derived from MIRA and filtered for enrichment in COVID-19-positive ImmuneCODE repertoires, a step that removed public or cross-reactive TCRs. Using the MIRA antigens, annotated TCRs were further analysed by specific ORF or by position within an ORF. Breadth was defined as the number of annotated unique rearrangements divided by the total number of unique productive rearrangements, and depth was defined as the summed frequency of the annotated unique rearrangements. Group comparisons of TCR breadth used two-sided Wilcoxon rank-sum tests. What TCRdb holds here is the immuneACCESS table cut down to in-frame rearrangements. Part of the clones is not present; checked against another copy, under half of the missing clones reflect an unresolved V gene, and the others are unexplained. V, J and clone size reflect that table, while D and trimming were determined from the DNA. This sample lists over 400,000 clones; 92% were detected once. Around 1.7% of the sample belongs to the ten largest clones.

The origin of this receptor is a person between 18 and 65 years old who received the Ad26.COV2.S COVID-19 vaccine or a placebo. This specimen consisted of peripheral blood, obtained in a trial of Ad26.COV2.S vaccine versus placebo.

The encoded CDR3 is CSVDVSGQHNEQFF. The sequence in DNA is TGCAGCGTTGACGTATCAGGGCAACACAATGAGCAGTTCTTC. This receptor chain uses TRBV29-1 and TRBJ2-1, with TRBD1 tentatively as D gene (5 bases match). From its cysteine to its phenylalanine, the CDR3 spans 14 amino acids. Just CDR3 DNA is preserved here, 42 bases in frame from base 1. CDR1 and CDR2 are drawn from the germline V gene: SQVTM, ANQGSEA. The trim is 3 bases for V and 5 bases for J, with a gap of 14 bases between the germline ends.